The rows below give T cell receptor beta chains drawn from one sample of a study of blood T cell repertoires in COVID-19. Sequenced by immunoSEQ multiplex PCR; TCRdb stores in-frame clones only, minus some. In the table there are hundreds of thousands of clones, around nine tenths of which are singletons. Material for sequencing was peripheral blood. These receptors were taken from a woman in her twenties or thirties with COVID-19, enrolled during active disease. Each CDR3 is given with its conserved first and last residue. A D gene is named only where the DNA matches it firmly. Clone size is given for some rows only: seen once, a few or many times, or a class if the clone is expanded.

TRBD1	TRBV5-1	.	TRBJ1-2	TGCGCCAGCAGCTTCGAACAGGGGGCAAACTATGGCTACACCTTC	CASSFEQGANYGYTF
TRBD2	TRBV7-2	.	TRBJ2-7	TGTGCCAGCAGCTTAGCGGGAGCGGGGTCCTACGAGCAGTACTTC	CASSLAGAGSYEQYF
.	TRBV7-2	.	TRBJ2-7	TGTGCCAGCAGCTTCGGGGACAAGACCTACGAGCAGTACTTC	CASSFGDKTYEQYF
.	TRBV5-8	.	TRBJ2-1	TGTGCCAGCAGCTCTACCGTGCAGTTCTTC	CASSSTVQFF
.	TRBV24-1	.	TRBJ2-7	TGTGCCACCAGTTCCGATCCCGCGGGGTCCAGGAACGAGACCTACGAGCAGTACTTC	CATSSDPAGSRNETYEQYF
.	TRBV4-1	.	TRBJ1-4	TGCGCCAGCAGCCAAGAACCCCGAGCGGATGTTCAGAAAAAACTGTTTTTT	CASSQEPRADVQKKLFF
.	TRBV19	.	TRBJ1-1	TGTGCCAGTAGTGACCGACAATTGAGCACTGAAGCTTTCTTT	CASSDRQLSTEAFF
.	TRBV7-9	.	TRBJ1-6	TGTGCCAGCAGCCCTTCAGGGCAAAATTCACCCCTCCACTTT	CASSPSGQNSPLHF
TRBD1	TRBV29-1	.	TRBJ2-2	TGCAGCGTTGAGGGACAGGGCGCCGGGGAGCTGTTTTTT	CSVEGQGAGELFF
TRBD1	TRBV11-3	.	TRBJ2-6	TGTGCCAGCAGCCCCCCGCCCCGGACAGGGTCGACTGGGGCCAACGTCCTGACTTTC	CASSPPPRTGSTGANVLTF
TRBD1	TRBV7-2	.	TRBJ2-5	TGTGCCAGCAGCTTCCCCTTATCGGGACAGGGCCGAGAGACCCAGTACTTC	CASSFPLSGQGRETQYF
.	TRBV6-5	.	TRBJ2-1	TGTGCCAGCAGTTACTCCCCCCGGGGTGAGCAGTTCTTC	CASSYSPRGEQFF
TRBD2	TRBV9	.	TRBJ2-3	TGTGCCAGCAGCGTCGGGGGGGCCGAAGATACGCAGTATTTT	CASSVGGAEDTQYF
.	TRBV5-1	.	TRBJ1-4	TGCGCCAGCAGCTTGGGACAGGCCTGGCCTAATGAAAAACTGTTTTTT	CASSLGQAWPNEKLFF
.	TRBV11-2	.	TRBJ1-4	TGTGCCAGCAGCCAGATGACAGGCGCGCTGGAAAAACTGTTTTTT	CASSQMTGALEKLFF
TRBD1	TRBV9	once	TRBJ1-3	TGTGCCAGCAGCGTAGATCTCCAGGACAGGGCTGGAAACACCATATATTTT	CASSVDLQDRAGNTIYF
TRBD1	TRBV3-1/TRBV3-2	.	TRBJ1-5	TGTGCCAGCAGCCAAGGGTCCGGACAGGGTCCCCAGCCCCAGCATTTT	CASSQGSGQGPQPQHF
TRBD1	TRBV7-2	.	TRBJ1-1	TGTGCCAGCAGCCTCCGGGACAGGCAGGTCCCTGAAGCTTTCTTT	CASSLRDRQVPEAFF
.	TRBV29-1	.	TRBJ2-5	TGCAGCGTTGTCCCCTTATCCTTGTTGGAGACCCAGTACTTC	CSVVPLSLLETQYF
TRBD1	TRBV2	.	TRBJ1-5	TGTGCCAGCAGGGTCGACAGGGGCGGCAATCAGCCCCAGCATTTT	CASRVDRGGNQPQHF
.	TRBV5-4	.	TRBJ2-3	TGTGCCAGCAGCTCCCTCTCAGACAGGATTCGCACAGATACGCAGTATTTT	CASSSLSDRIRTDTQYF
.	TRBV12-5	.	TRBJ1-3	TGTGCTAGTGCTCCCTGGGGCAGCTCTGGAAACACCATATATTTT	CASAPWGSSGNTIYF
.	TRBV3-1/TRBV3-2	.	TRBJ1-2	TGTGCCAGCAGCCCAACGGGGGTCAGGCTCTATGGCTACACCTTC	CASSPTGVRLYGYTF
.	TRBV3-1/TRBV3-2	.	TRBJ2-3	TGTGCCAGCAGCGCCGCAGTTAGCACAGATACGCAGTATTTT	CASSAAVSTDTQYF
TRBD1	TRBV5-1	.	TRBJ2-1	TGCGCCAGCAGCTTGGTTTGGACAGGGGTGGGCAATGAGCAGTTCTTC	CASSLVWTGVGNEQFF
.	TRBV5-1	.	TRBJ2-1	TGCGCCAGCAGCGGAGCCGGGATTTACAATGAGCAGTTCTTC	CASSGAGIYNEQFF
TRBD1	TRBV6-5	.	TRBJ1-5	TGTGCCAGCAGCACAGGGGGCGGCGATGTTCAGCCCCAGCATTTT	CASSTGGGDVQPQHF
.	TRBV4-1	.	TRBJ1-2	TGCGCCAGCAGCCAAGGACAGGCCCTCGGCTATGGCTACACCTTC	CASSQGQALGYGYTF
TRBD2	TRBV2	.	TRBJ2-1	TGTGCCAGCAGTGAGGCGGCGGGGGGGTACAATGAGCAGTTCTTC	CASSEAAGGYNEQFF
.	TRBV18	.	TRBJ1-2	TGTGCCAGCTCACCACCGAGAGGGGAGGAGGGCTATGGCTACACCTTC	CASSPPRGEEGYGYTF
.	TRBV6-5	.	TRBJ1-2	TGTGCCAGCAGTTTTGTTTCAGGGGTTAACTATGGCTACACCTTC	CASSFVSGVNYGYTF
.	TRBV27	.	TRBJ1-5	TGTGCCAGCAGTCCTGACAGTCCCAGCAATCAGCCCCAGCATTTT	CASSPDSPSNQPQHF
TRBD1	TRBV27	.	TRBJ1-5	TGTGCCAATAGACCGGGACAGGGGGCCAGGAATAGCAATCAGCCCCAGCATTTT	CANRPGQGARNSNQPQHF
TRBD1	TRBV4-1	.	TRBJ1-5	TGCGCCAGCAGCCACCGACAGGGGGCAGGTCCCCAGCATTTT	CASSHRQGAGPQHF
.	TRBV7-9	.	TRBJ1-1	TGTGCCAGCAGCCCCTCTACTGAAGCTTTCTTT	CASSPSTEAFF
.	TRBV21-1	.	TRBJ2-3	TGTGCCAGCAACTCCCCCCTACCCCTAGCGGGGGAGGATACGCAGTATTTT	CASNSPLPLAGEDTQYF
.	TRBV4-3	.	TRBJ1-4	TGCGCCAGCAGCCAATCATACCAGGGAGGGCGGGGAAATGAAAAACTGTTTTTT	CASSQSYQGGRGNEKLFF
.	TRBV2	few	TRBJ1-4	TGTGCCAGCAGTGATGTGACGGGATCTATTGGGGAAAAACTGTTTTTT	CASSDVTGSIGEKLFF
.	TRBV9	once	TRBJ1-3	TGTGCCAGCAGCCCGACGGGACAAAGCTCTGGAAACACCATATATTTT	CASSPTGQSSGNTIYF
TRBD2	TRBV12-5	.	TRBJ2-5	TGTGCTAGTGGGCAATGGGGGGGGGAGACCCAGTACTTC	CASGQWGGETQYF
.	TRBV11-2	.	TRBJ2-2	TGTGCCAGCAGTCCTCAGGAGAACACCGGGGAGCTGTTTTTT	CASSPQENTGELFF
.	TRBV10-3	few	TRBJ2-5	TGTGCCATCATGGTAGCGCCGCAAGAGACCCAGTACTTC	CAIMVAPQETQYF
TRBD2	TRBV7-2	.	TRBJ2-1	TGTGCCAGCAGCTTCCGAGGAAGCGGGGGGGGAGTCGATGAGCAGTTCTTC	CASSFRGSGGGVDEQFF
.	TRBV27	.	TRBJ2-7	TGTGCCAGCAGTTTCTCTCCGGGGAACACCTACGAGCAGTACTTC	CASSFSPGNTYEQYF
.	TRBV2	.	TRBJ2-7	TGTGCCAGCAGGACAGGACATACTAACTCCTACGAGCAGTACTTC	CASRTGHTNSYEQYF
.	TRBV28	.	TRBJ1-2	TGTGCCAGCTCCAAGGACAGTCGGCCCGATGGCTACACCTTC	CASSKDSRPDGYTF
.	TRBV5-1	.	TRBJ1-2	TGCGCCAGCAGCTTGAACGGGGAATCATATCGCGGCTACACCTTC	CASSLNGESYRGYTF
TRBD2	TRBV5-5	few	TRBJ2-1	TGTGCCAGCAGCTTAGCGGGGGGGAACTACAATGAGCAGTTCTTC	CASSLAGGNYNEQFF
.	TRBV9	.	TRBJ1-3	TGTGCCAGCAGCGTAGTGAGCTCTGGAAACACCATATATTTT	CASSVVSSGNTIYF
.	TRBV19	.	TRBJ1-2	TGTGCCAGTAGTATATCGGGAAAATATGGCTACACCTTC	CASSISGKYGYTF
.	TRBV27	.	TRBJ1-3	TGTGCCAGCAGTGTCGGACATGGAAACACCATATATTTT	CASSVGHGNTIYF
.	TRBV15	once	TRBJ2-5	TGTGCCACCAGCAGAGATCAAAGCGGAGCGCGCCAAGAGACCCAGTACTTC	CATSRDQSGARQETQYF
.	TRBV28	.	TRBJ1-2	TGTGCCAGCAGTGGAGACAGTCCCTATGGCTACACCTTC	CASSGDSPYGYTF
.	TRBV6-2/TRBV6-3	.	TRBJ2-7	TGTGCCAGCAGTTACTATCGCGGCGAGCAGTACTTC	CASSYYRGEQYF
.	TRBV3-1/TRBV3-2	.	TRBJ1-6	TGTGCCAGCAGCCAGGGAGGTGGTTCACCCCTCCACTTT	CASSQGGGSPLHF